The clone carrying this T cell receptor beta chain showed up just a few times. Every sampled donor was Caucasian and healthy. MiXCR, run by TCRdb on the 5' RACE reads, gives a single entry per CDR3 protein. The table has about 300,000 distinct CDR3 sequences, about 12% seen once. The record originates from a study of identical twins. This CDR3 contains 13 residues. Germline V gene sequence: CDR1 MNHEY, CDR2 SMNVEV (reference sequence). Trimming removed 3 bases at V and 6 bases at J, with 9 bases between. These data are also associated with another study on yellow fever vaccine responses in identical twins.

The sample consisted of CD8+ T cells sorted from blood. This receptor was taken from a woman between 18 and 29 years old in good health. The chain uses TRBV27 and TRBJ2-1, with D unclear. In DNA, the CDR3 is TGTGCCAGCAGTTTTGGGCCTTCCAATGAGCAGTTCTTC. Translating gives CASSFGPSNEQFF.